These 8 T cell receptor beta chains were all obtained from the same sample, sequenced in a study of cytomegalovirus exposure and HLA in healthy donors. In the PCR, 60 Vbeta and 13 Jbeta primers were used. Here immunoSEQ multiplex PCR was the method, and the copy in TCRdb shows in-frame clones only, minus some. The sample consists of 130,000 to 150,000 clones, approximately 82% of them appearing once. The sample taken for sequencing was PBMCs. The source of these receptors is a woman aged 55-75 years in good health and CMV-seropositive.

This chain links TRBV7-9 with TRBJ1-1; D uncertain. Trimming removed 2 bases at V and 7 bases at J, with 23 bases between. The CDR3 length is 17 residues. Germline-derived CDR1 and CDR2 are SEHNR and FQNEAQ (reference sequence). This CDR3 is CASSLSRRNPWVGEAFF. CDR3 nucleotides: TGTGCCAGCAGCTTAAGTCGGCGGAACCCTTGGGTCGGTGAAGCTTTCTTT.

The chain joins TRBV6-5 to TRBJ1-2, with 8 bases that match TRBD1. Trimming removed 8 bases from V and 7 bases from J; junction bases left unmatched: 6. The length of the CDR3 is 12 residues. CDR1 is MNHEY and CDR2 is SVGAGI in the germline V gene. The CDR3: CASWQGALGYTF. The CDR3 nucleotides are TGTGCCAGCTGGCAGGGGGCGCTTGGCTACACCTTC.

As to this clone: The junction differs from germline at one of its ends, possibly a read error. This chain uses TRBV28 with TRBJ1-2, with D unclear. The CDR3 consists of 12 residues. The germline CDR1 and CDR2 sequences are MDHEN and SYDVKM. The CDR3 loop is CASSPRPFGNTF. The DNA of the CDR3 is TGTGCCAGCAGCCCCCGCCCTTTTGGCAACACCTTC.

The rearrangement uses TRBV30 and TRBJ1-2; 8 bases match TRBD1. The ends lost 2 bases at V and 4 bases at J; junction bases unmatched: 3. CDR1 GTSNPN and CDR2 SVGIG come from the germline V gene (reference sequence). The CDR3 is made up of 13 amino acids. The CDR3 sequence is CAWSTGTGYGYTF. Written as DNA, the CDR3 is TGTGCCTGGAGTACTGGGACAGGCTATGGCTACACCTTC.

The chain couples TRBV28 to TRBJ1-5; 12 bases are a match to TRBD1. This CDR3 has 17 residues. In germline, CDR1 is MDHEN, CDR2 SYDVKM. The J segment lost 6 bases and the V segment lost 4 bases, leaving 10 bases of the junction unmatched. The CDR3 region has the DNA TGTGCCAGCAGTTCGACCCTAGGGACAGGGGGCAGTCAGCCCCAGCATTTT. Encoded protein: CASSSTLGTGGSQPQHF. Combining the CDR3 with reference TRBV28 and TRBJ1-5 gives the whole variable domain DVKVTQSSRYLVKRTGEKVFLECVQDMDHENMFWYRQDPGLGLRLIYFSYDVKMKEKGDIPEGYSVSREKKERFSLILESASTNQTSMYLCASSSTLGTGGSQPQHFGDGTRLSIL.

CDR3 DNA: TGTGCCAGCTCATCTCTACAGGGACAGGATACGCAGTATTTT. Its protein is CASSSLQGQDTQYF. The V and J genes are TRBV18 and TRBJ2-3; 7 bases fit TRBD1. CDR3 length: 14 residues. V gave up 5 bases and J gave up 6 bases; unmatched junction bases: 8. CDR1 is KGHSH, CDR2 LQKENI, per germline.

In this sample, this clone turned up once. Compared with germline, one end of the junction differs, possibly owing to a read error. The V and J genes are TRBV5-4 and TRBJ2-7; possible D gene TRBD2, 5 bases. Germline V gene sequence: CDR1 SGHNT, CDR2 YYREEE (reference sequence). The CDR3 contains 14 residues. The CDR3 DNA follows: TGTGCCGGCAGAGAGGGCCCCGGATCCTACGAGCAGTACTTC. It is translated as CAGREGPGSYEQYF. Together with reference TRBV5-4 and TRBJ2-7, the CDR3 gives the full variable domain: ETGVTQSPTHLIKTRGQQVTLRCSSQSGHNTVSWYQQALGQGPQFIFQYYREEENGRGNFPPRFSGLQFPNYSSELNVNALELDDSALYLCAGREGPGSYEQYFGPGTRLTVT.

A few counts support this clone. This chain joins TRBV6-5 and TRBJ1-4; tentatively, D is TRBD1 (5 bases). The CDR3 has 15 amino acids. V was trimmed by 4 bases and J by 7 bases, leaving 16 bases between them. The germline gives CDR1 MNHEY, CDR2 SVGAGI. CDR3 residues: CASSSYVGASEKLFF. CDR3 bases: TGTGCCAGCAGTTCATACGTAGGGGCAAGTGAAAAACTGTTTTTT.